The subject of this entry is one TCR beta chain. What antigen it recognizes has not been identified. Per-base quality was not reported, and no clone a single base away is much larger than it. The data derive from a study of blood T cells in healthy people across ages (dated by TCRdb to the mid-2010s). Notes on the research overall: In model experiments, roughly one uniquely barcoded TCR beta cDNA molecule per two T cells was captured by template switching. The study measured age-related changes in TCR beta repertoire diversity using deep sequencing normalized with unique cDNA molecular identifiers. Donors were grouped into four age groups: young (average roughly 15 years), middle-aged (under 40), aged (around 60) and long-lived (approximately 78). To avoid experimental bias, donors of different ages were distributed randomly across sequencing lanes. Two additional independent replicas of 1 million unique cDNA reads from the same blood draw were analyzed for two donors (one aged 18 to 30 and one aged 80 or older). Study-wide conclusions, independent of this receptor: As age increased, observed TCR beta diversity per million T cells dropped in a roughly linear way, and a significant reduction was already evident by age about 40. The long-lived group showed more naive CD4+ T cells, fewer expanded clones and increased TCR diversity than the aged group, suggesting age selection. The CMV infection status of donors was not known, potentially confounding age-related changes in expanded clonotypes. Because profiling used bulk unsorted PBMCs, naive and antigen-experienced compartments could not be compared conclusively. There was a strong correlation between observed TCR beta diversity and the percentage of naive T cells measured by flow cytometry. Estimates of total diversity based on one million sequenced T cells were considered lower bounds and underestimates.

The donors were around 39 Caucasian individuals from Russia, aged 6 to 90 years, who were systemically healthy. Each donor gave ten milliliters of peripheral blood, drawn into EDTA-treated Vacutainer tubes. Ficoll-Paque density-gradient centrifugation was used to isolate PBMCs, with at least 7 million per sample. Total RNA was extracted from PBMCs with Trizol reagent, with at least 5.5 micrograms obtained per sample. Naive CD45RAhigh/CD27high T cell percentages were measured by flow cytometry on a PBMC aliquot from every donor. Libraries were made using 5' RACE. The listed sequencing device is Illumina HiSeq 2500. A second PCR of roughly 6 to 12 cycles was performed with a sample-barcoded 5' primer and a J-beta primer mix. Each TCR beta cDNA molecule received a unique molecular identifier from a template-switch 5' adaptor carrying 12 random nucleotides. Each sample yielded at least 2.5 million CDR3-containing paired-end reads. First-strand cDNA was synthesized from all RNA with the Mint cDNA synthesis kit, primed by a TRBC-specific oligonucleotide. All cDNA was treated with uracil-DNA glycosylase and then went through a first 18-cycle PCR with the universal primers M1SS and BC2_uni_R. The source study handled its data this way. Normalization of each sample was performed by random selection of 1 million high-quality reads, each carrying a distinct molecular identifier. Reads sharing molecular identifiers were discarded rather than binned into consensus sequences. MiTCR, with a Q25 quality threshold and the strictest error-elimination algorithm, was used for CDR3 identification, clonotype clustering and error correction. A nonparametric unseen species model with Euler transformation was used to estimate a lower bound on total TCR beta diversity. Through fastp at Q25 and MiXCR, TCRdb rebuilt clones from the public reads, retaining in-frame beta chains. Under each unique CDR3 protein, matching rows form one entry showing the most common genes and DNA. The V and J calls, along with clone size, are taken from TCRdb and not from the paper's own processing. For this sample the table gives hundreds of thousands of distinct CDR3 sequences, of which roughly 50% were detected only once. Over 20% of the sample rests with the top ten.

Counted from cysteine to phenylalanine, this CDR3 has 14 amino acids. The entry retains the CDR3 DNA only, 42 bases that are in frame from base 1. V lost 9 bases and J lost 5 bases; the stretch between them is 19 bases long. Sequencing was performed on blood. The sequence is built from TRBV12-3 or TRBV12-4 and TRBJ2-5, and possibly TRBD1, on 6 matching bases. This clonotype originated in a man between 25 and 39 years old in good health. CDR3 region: CASQLGALGETQYF. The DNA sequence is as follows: TGTGCCAGTCAATTGGGGGCCCTCGGGGAGACCCAGTACTTC.